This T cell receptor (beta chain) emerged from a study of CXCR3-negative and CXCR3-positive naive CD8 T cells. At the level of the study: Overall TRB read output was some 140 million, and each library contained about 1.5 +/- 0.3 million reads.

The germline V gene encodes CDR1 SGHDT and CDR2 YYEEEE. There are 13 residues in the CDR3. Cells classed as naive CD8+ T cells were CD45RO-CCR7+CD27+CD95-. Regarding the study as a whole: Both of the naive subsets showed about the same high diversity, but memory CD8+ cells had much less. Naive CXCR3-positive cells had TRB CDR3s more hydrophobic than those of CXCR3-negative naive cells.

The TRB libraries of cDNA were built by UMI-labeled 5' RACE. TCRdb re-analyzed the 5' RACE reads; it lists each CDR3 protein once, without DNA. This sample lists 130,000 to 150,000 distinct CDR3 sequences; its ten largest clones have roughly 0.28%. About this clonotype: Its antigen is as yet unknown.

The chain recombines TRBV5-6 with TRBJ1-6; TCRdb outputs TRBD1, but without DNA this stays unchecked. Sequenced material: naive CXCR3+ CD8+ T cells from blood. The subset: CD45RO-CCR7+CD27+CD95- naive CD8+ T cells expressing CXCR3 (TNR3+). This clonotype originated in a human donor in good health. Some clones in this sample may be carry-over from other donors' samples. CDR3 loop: CASRGTGDVPLHF. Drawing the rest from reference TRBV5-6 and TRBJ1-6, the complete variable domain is DAGVTQSPTHLIKTRGQQVTLRCSPKSGHDTVSWYQQALGQGPQFIFQYYEEEERQRGNFPDRFSGHQFPNYSSELNVNALLLGDSALYLCASRGTGDVPLHFGNGTRLTVT.